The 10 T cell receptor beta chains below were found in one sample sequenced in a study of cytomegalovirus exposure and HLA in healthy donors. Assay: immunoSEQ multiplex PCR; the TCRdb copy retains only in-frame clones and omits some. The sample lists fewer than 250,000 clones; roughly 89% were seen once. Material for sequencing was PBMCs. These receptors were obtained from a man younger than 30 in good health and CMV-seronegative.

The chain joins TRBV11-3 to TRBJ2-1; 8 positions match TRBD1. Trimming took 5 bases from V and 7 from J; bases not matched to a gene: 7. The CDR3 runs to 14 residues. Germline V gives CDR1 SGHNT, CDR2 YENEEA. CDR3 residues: CASSRSGGLNEQFF. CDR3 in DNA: TGTGCCAGCAGCCGTTCAGGGGGCTTGAATGAGCAGTTCTTC.

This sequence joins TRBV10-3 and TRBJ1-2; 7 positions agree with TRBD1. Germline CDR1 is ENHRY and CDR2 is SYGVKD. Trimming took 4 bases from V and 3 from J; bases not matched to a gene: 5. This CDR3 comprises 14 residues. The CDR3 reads CAISGDSGYYGYTF. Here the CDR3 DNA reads TGTGCCATCAGTGGGGACAGCGGATACTATGGCTACACCTTC.

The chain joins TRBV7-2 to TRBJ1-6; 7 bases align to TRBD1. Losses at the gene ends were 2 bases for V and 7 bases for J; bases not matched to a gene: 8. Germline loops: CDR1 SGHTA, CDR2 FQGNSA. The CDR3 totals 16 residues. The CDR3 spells CASSLMDRTGNSPLHF. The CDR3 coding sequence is TGTGCCAGCAGCTTAATGGATCGGACAGGCAATTCACCCCTCCACTTT.

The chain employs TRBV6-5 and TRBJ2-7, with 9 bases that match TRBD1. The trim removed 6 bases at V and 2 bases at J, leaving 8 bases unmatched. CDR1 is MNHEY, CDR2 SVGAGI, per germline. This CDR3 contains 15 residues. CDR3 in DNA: TGTGCCAGCAGGTCGGACAGGGGAGTAGCCTACGAGCAGTACTTC. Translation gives CASRSDRGVAYEQYF.

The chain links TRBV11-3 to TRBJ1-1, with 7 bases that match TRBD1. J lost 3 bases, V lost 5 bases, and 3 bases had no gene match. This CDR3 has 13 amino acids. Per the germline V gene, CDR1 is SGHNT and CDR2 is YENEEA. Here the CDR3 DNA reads TGTGCCAGCAGCCCCAGGGGGGACACTGAAGCTTTCTTT. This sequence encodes CASSPRGDTEAFF.

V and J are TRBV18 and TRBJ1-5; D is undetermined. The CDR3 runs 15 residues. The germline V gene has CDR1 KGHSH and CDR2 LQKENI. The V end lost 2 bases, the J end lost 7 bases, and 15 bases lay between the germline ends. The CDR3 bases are TGTGCCAGCTCACCATCTGGAGGGTTTGGCCAGCCCCAGCATTTT. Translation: CASSPSGGFGQPQHF.

CDR3 bases: TGCGCCAGCAGCCAAAAAAGGGGGACTGAAGCTTTCTTT. Its protein is CASSQKRGTEAFF. This chain links TRBV4-3 with TRBJ1-1; D may be TRBD1 (6 bases). The germline V gene encodes CDR1 LGHNA and CDR2 YSLEER. V lost 2 bases to trimming and J lost 5 bases, with 9 bases between them. The CDR3 runs to 13 residues.

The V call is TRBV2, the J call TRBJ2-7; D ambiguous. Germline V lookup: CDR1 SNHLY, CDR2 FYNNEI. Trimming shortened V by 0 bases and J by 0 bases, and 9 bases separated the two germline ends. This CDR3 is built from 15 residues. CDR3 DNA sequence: TGTGCCAGCAGTGAAGCATACACATCCTCCTACGAGCAGTACTTC. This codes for CASSEAYTSSYEQYF.

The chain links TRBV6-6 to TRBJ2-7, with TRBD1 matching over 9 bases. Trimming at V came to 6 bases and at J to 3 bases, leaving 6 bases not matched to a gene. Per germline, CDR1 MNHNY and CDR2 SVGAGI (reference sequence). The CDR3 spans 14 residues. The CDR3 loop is CASRSGTGHYEQYF. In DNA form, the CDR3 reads TGTGCCAGCAGATCCGGGACAGGGCACTACGAGCAGTACTTC.

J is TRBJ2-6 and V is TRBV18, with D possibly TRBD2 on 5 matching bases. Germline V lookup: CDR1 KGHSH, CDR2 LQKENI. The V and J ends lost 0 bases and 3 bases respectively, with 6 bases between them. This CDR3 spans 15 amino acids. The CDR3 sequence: CASSPPGGGANVLTF. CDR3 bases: TGTGCCAGCTCACCACCAGGAGGTGGGGCCAACGTCCTGACTTTC.